This T cell receptor (beta chain) came from a study of blood T cells in healthy people across ages. The use of a sample-barcoded 5' primer and a J-beta primer mix characterized a second PCR of about 7 to 12 cycles. TCRdb fed the 5' RACE reads into MiXCR, producing one record per CDR3 protein. The repertoire holds over a million distinct CDR3 sequences, 59% seen once, with 5% to 7% in the top ten. Peripheral blood from each donor was collected in a volume of 8.5 to 10 milliliters. Samples each yielded at least 5.5 micrograms of total RNA. Turning to this clonotype: Its matching antigen is unknown. At one end, the junction sequence differs from germline, possibly due to a read error.

This CDR3 is built from 14 residues. CDR1 and CDR2 (germline): SQVTM, ANQGSEA. Study-wide findings and caveats: Naive T cell percentage by flow cytometry tracked strongly with beta diversity. Estimated diversity across one million T cells was deemed an underestimate.

This TCR was sampled from a man younger than 30 in good health. Sequences were obtained from blood. The genes are TRBV29-1 and TRBJ1-1; D is unresolved. The CDR3 region has the DNA TGCAGCGTCGAAGGCAGGCTGGAGAACACTGAAGCTTTCTTT. Translating it yields CSVEGRLENTEAFF.